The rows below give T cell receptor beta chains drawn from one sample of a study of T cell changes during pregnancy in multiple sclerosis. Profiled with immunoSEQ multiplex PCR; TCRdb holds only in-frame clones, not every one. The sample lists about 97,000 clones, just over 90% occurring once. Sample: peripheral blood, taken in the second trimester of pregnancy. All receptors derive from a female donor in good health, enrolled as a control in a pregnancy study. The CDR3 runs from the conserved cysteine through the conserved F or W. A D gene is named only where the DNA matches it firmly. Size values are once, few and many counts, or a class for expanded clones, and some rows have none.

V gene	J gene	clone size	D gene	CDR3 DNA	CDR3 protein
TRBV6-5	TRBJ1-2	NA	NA	TGTGCCAGCAGTTCCCCCAGGTGGGGCTACACCTTC	CASSSPRWGYTF
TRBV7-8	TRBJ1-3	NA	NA	TGTGCCAGCAGCTTAGCGATGCCGAGGTCTGGAAACACCATATATTTT	CASSLAMPRSGNTIYF
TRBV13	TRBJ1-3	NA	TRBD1	TGTGCCAGCAGCCAACCGGGACAGGGCTCTGGAAACACCATATATTTT	CASSQPGQGSGNTIYF
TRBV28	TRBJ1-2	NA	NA	TGTGCCAGCAGTTTATGGGAGGCGATGGGCTACACCTTC	CASSLWEAMGYTF
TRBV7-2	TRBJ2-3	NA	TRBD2	TGTGCCAGCATCTCCGGGACTAGCGCAGATACGCAGTATTTT	CASISGTSADTQYF
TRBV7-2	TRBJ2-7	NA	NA	TGTGCCAGCAGCGCCTACAGGGTAAGCTACGAGCAGTACTTC	CASSAYRVSYEQYF
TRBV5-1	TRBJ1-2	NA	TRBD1	TGCGCCAGCAGCCCGACAGGGGACTATGGCTACACCTTC	CASSPTGDYGYTF
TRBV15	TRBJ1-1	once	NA	TGTGCCACCAGCAAAGGGGGACTAGACACTGAAGCTTTCTTT	CATSKGGLDTEAFF
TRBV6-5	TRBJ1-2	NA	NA	TGTGCCAGCAGTTACTCGGGGGCAGGGGACTATGGCTACACCTTC	CASSYSGAGDYGYTF
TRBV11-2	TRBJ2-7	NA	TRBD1	TGTGCCAGCCAGAGGGACAGGGCTGTCCGAGAGCAGTACTTC	CASQRDRAVREQYF
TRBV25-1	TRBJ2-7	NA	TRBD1	TGTGCCAGCAGTGATGGCAGGACAGGAGACTACGAGCAGTACTTC	CASSDGRTGDYEQYF
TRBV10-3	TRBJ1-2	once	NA	TGTGCCATCAGCGCGGGGCTCTACACCTTC	CAISAGLYTF
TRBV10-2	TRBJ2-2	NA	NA	TGCGCCAGCAGTCGAGGGCCTCAGGGACACAAATACGACAACACCGGGGAGCTGTTTTTT	CASSRGPQGHKYDNTGELFF
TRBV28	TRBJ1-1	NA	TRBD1	TGTGCCAGCAGTCTGGACAGGGGGAGTGCTGAAGCTTTCTTT	CASSLDRGSAEAFF
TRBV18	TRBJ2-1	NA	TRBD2	TGTGCCAGCTCACCAACTAGCGGGGGCTACAATGAGCAGTTCTTC	CASSPTSGGYNEQFF
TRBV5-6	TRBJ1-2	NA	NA	TGTGCCAGCAGCCCGACTCTCCCCGGAGTTTTTGGCTACACCTTC	CASSPTLPGVFGYTF
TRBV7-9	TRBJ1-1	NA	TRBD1	TGTGCCAGCAGCCAGCGGGACAGGACAAACACTGAAGCTTTCTTT	CASSQRDRTNTEAFF
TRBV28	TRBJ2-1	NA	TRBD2	TGTGCCAGCAGCCTAGCGGGTAGCTCCTACAATGAGCAGTTCTTC	CASSLAGSSYNEQFF
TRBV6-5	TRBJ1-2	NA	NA	TGTGCCAGCAGCCCCTCCCCTACTTTCTATGGCTACACCTTC	CASSPSPTFYGYTF
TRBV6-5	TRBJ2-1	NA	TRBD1	TGTGCCAGCAGACGGCCGGGACAGTACAATGAGCAGTTCTTC	CASRRPGQYNEQFF
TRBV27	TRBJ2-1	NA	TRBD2	TGTGCCAGCAGTCCCACTCTAGCGGGAAGCTCCTACAATGAGCAGTTCTTC	CASSPTLAGSSYNEQFF
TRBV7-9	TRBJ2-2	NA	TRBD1	TGTGCCAGCAGCTGGACAGGGAAGGACACCGGGGAGCTGTTTTTT	CASSWTGKDTGELFF
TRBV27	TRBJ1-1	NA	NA	TGTGCCAGCAGTTTAGGCGGGCAGCGGGCCACTGAAGCTTTCTTT	CASSLGGQRATEAFF
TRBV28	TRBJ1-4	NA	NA	TGTGCCAGCAGTTTGGGGGCCTTACAGAGTCACACGGAAAAACTGTTTTTT	CASSLGALQSHTEKLFF
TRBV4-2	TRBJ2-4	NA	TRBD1	TGTGCCAGCAGCCAACGGGGACAGGGAACAGTCGAAAACATTCAGTACTTC	CASSQRGQGTVENIQYF
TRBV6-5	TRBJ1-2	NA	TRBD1	TGTGCCAGCAGTTTCTACAGGGGCGGCTATGGCTACACCTTC	CASSFYRGGYGYTF
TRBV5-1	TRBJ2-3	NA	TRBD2	TGCGCCAGCAGCCCCACTTCTAGCGGAACTAGCACAGATACGCAGTATTTT	CASSPTSSGTSTDTQYF
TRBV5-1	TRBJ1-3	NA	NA	TGCGCCAGCAGCTTTATGGACAGCTCTGGAAACACCATATATTTT	CASSFMDSSGNTIYF
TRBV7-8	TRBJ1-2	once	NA	TGTGCCAGCACCTTAGTCGGGGGAAATGGCTACACCTTC	CASTLVGGNGYTF
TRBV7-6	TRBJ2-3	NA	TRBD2	TGTGCCAGCAGCTCGACTACTAGCGGGGGGCCGGATACGCAGTATTTT	CASSSTTSGGPDTQYF
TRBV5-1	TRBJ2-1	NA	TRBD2	TGCGCCAGCAGCTTTTCTAAGCGGGAGAGCTACAATGAGCAGTTCTTC	CASSFSKRESYNEQFF
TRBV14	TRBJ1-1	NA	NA	TGTGCCAGCAGCCAAGTCCGTCCGACTGAAGCTTTCTTT	CASSQVRPTEAFF
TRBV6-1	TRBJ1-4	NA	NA	TGTGCCAGCAGCACAGTATATACTGAAAAACTGTTTTTT	CASSTVYTEKLFF
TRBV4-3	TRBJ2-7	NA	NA	TGCGCCAGCAGCCAAGAGAAGGTGGCCACGGAGGGATACGAGCAGTACTTC	CASSQEKVATEGYEQYF
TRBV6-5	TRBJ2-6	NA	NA	TGTGCCAGCAGTTACTCGGGCAGCTCTGGGGCCAACGTCCTGACTTTC	CASSYSGSSGANVLTF
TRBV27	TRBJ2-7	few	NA	TGTGCCAGCAGTTTCCGGCAGGACTCCTACGAGCAGTACTTC	CASSFRQDSYEQYF
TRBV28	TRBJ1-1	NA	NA	TGTGCCAGCAGTTTATTTGGGCGGGGGGCCCAGAACACTGAAGCTTTCTTT	CASSLFGRGAQNTEAFF
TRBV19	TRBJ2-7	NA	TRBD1	TGTGCCTGTGGGACAGTCCCTTACGAGCAGTACTTC	CACGTVPYEQYF
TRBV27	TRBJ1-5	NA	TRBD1	TGTGCCAGCAGTTTAAGCGGGACAGGGATTAGGCAGCCCCAGCATTTT	CASSLSGTGIRQPQHF
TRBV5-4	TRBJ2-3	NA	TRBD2	TGTGCCAGCAGCAGTAGCGGGGGGGGGTATACGCAGTATTTT	CASSSSGGGYTQYF
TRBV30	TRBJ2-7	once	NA	TGTGCCTCCTCCCGGGATCCACCCTACGAGCAGTACTTC	CASSRDPPYEQYF
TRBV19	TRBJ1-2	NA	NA	TGTGCCAGTAGTAACCCGGGGGGAGACAACTATGGCTACACCTTC	CASSNPGGDNYGYTF
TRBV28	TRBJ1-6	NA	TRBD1	TGTGCCAGCAGTCAGGGACAGGGTGGCCCCTATAATTCACCCCTCCACTTT	CASSQGQGGPYNSPLHF
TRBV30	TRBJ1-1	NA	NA	TGTGCCTGGAGTGTTGGCAGGGTAGACACTGAAGCTTTCTTT	CAWSVGRVDTEAFF
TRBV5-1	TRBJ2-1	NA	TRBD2	TGCGCCAGCAGCCGTCCCGGGACTAGCAGATATGAGCAGTTCTTC	CASSRPGTSRYEQFF
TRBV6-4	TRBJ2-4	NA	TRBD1	TGTGCCAGCAGTGACTCTTACAGGGGATCGAGCATTCAGTACTTC	CASSDSYRGSSIQYF
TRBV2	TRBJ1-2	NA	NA	TGTGCCAGCAGGCAGGCCCTTTTAAACTATGGCTACACCTTC	CASRQALLNYGYTF
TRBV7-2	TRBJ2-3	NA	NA	TGTGCCAGCAGCTTGAGAGGAGATGGCACAGATACGCAGTATTTT	CASSLRGDGTDTQYF
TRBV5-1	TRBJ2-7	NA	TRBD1	TGCGCCAGCAGCGCCGGGACAGTCGAGCAGTACTTC	CASSAGTVEQYF
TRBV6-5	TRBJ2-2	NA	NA	TGTGCCAGCAGTTACTCCAGGGAAGCGATCGGGGAGCTGTTTTTT	CASSYSREAIGELFF
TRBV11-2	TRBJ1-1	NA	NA	TGTGCCAGCTCAGGTTTCAGGAACACTGAAGCTTTCTTT	CASSGFRNTEAFF